The present entry profiles one T cell receptor (beta chain) with its context. Its matching antigen is unknown. It was with unique molecular identifiers that the TCRbeta library was prepared. TCRdb used MiXCR to reprocess the PCR reads, holding one entry per CDR3 protein. The sample has 100,000 to 150,000 distinct CDR3 sequences; 20% to 25% are singletons. The data originate from a study of T-cell reconstitution after alpha-beta-depleted transplantation in children. Findings and limits, study-wide: The study reportedly traced alpha-beta T cells about two months after transplant to several hundred expanded graft clones. Diversity and T-cell counts at one year after transplant derived mostly from new T cells. From surviving recipient T cells and thymic progenitors came the high day-60 TCRbeta diversity observed in some patients.

The CDR3 is 13 residues long. Germline V lookup: CDR1 SQVTM, CDR2 ANQGSEA. V was shortened by 4 bases and J by 2 bases, with 11 bases between the two germline ends. V and J are TRBV29-1 and TRBJ1-2; tentative D call: TRBD1 (6 bases). The sequencing here drew on PBMCs, mostly from graft donor cells, taken 180 days after TCRalphabeta/CD19-depleted stem cell transplant. The TCR comes from a male patient aged 2 to 10 who had a stem cell transplant for chronic granulomatous disease, so the T cells may come from the graft donor. The CDR3 coding sequence is TGCAGCGTTGTGGGGGCCTACAACTATGGCTACACCTTC. Translated, it gives CSVVGAYNYGYTF.